These 3 T cell receptor beta chains came from one sample sequenced in a study of prognosis after radiotherapy for stage I lung cancer (TCRdb year 2021). Sequenced using an Illumina HiSeq 3000. Two rounds of multiplex PCR were used to amplify the TCR beta CDR3 region from genomic DNA. In the first PCR round, primers specific to each TRBV and TRBJ gene were used, and the primer sequences were filed in Chinese patent CN105087789A. TCRdb reworked the public reads: Q25 trimming with fastp, MiXCR clone assembly, productive beta chains retained. Every entry covers one CDR3 protein and lists the most common genes and DNA from its rows. For this sample the table gives 25,000 to 30,000 distinct CDR3 sequences, of which about 41% were detected only once. Under 35% of the sample goes to the ten largest clones. Sequencing was performed on PBMCs, taken before or after stereotactic body radiation therapy (not recorded which). The origin of the receptors is a donor over 45 with non-small cell lung cancer.

This clonotype was seen ten or more times. The rearrangement uses TRBV20-1 and TRBJ2-3, with D perhaps matching TRBD1 (6 bases). In germline, CDR1 is DFQATT, CDR2 SNEGSKA (reference sequence). Trimming cost V 0 bases and J 2 bases, with 18 bases left between them. The CDR3 is 17 residues long. CDR3 in DNA: TGCAGTGCTAGAGAGGCAGGGGTCCTTTCTATCACAGATACGCAGTATTTT. Amino acids: CSAREAGVLSITDTQYF.

Relative to its sample, this clonotype is medium-sized. V is TRBV2 and J is TRBJ2-2; 8 bases fit TRBD1. Germline lookup yields CDR1 SNHLY and CDR2 FYNNEI. V gave up 6 bases and J gave up 8 bases; unmatched junction bases: 8. The CDR3 has 14 amino acids. CDR3 nucleotide sequence: TGTGCCAGCAGCCAATCCAGGGGGCGAGGGGAGCTGTTTTTT. It specifies CASSQSRGRGELFF.

The chain uses TRBV19 and TRBJ2-3; D possibly corresponds to TRBD2 (5 bases). The CDR3 is made up of 17 amino acids. Between the trimmed V and J ends, which lost 5 bases and 1 base, there was a span of 19 bases. Germline V CDR1 and CDR2: LNHDA, SQIVND (reference sequence). This CDR3 reads CASSAFSLVEGTDTQYF. Written as DNA, the CDR3 is TGTGCCAGTAGTGCATTTAGCTTGGTGGAGGGCACAGATACGCAGTATTTT.